The rows below give T cell receptor beta chains drawn from one sample of a study of radiotherapy plus CTLA-4 blockade in lung cancer. The table came from immunoSEQ multiplex PCR; TCRdb's copy has only in-frame clones and leaves some out. The repertoire holds tens of thousands of clones, 75% to 90% seen once, with approximately 2% in the top ten. The sequenced sample was peripheral blood, obtained from a patient treated with radiotherapy plus ipilimumab. These TCRs come from a human donor with non-small cell lung cancer who had a partial response to radiotherapy plus ipilimumab. Both conserved end residues are part of each CDR3. A D gene is named only where the DNA matches it firmly. Not every row has a clone size; where given, it reads once, few, many or a size class.

DNA: TGTGCCAGCAGCTCGACGGGGATCAATCAGCCCCAGCATTTT
CDR3: CASSSTGINQPQHF
D: NA
size: once
V: TRBV11-2
J: TRBJ1-5

DNA: TGTGCCTGGCAGGGGAACACTGAAGCTTTCTTT
CDR3: CAWQGNTEAFF
D: NA
size: few
V: TRBV30
J: TRBJ1-1

DNA: TGTGCCAGTAGTATTGGGGACCGACATCCCCGGGGGACTGAAGCTTTCTTT
CDR3: CASSIGDRHPRGTEAFF
D: NA
size: NA
V: TRBV19
J: TRBJ1-1

DNA: TGTGCCAGCACCCCCCTTGGGGAGTTGTCCTACAATGAGCAGTTCTTC
CDR3: CASTPLGELSYNEQFF
D: NA
size: NA
V: TRBV28
J: TRBJ2-1

DNA: TGTGCCAGCAGTTTTCGGGAGAACACTGAAGCTTTCTTT
CDR3: CASSFRENTEAFF
D: NA
size: NA
V: TRBV27
J: TRBJ1-1

DNA: TGTGCCTGGAGTGACAGGGGGGGAGAGCAGTACTTC
CDR3: CAWSDRGGEQYF
D: NA
size: NA
V: TRBV30
J: TRBJ2-7

DNA: TGTGCCAGCAGTGAAGAGGCGGGACCCTACAATGAGCAGTTCTTC
CDR3: CASSEEAGPYNEQFF
D: NA
size: NA
V: TRBV6-1
J: TRBJ2-1

DNA: TGCGCCAGCAGCCCAACACGCACCTACAATGAGCAGTTCTTC
CDR3: CASSPTRTYNEQFF
D: NA
size: once
V: TRBV4-3
J: TRBJ2-1

DNA: TGCGCCAGCAGCTTGAACACCAATCAGCCCCAGCATTTT
CDR3: CASSLNTNQPQHF
D: NA
size: NA
V: TRBV5-1
J: TRBJ1-5

DNA: TGCGCCAGCAGCGTCCAGGGGCGGAACAATGAAAAACTGTTTTTT
CDR3: CASSVQGRNNEKLFF
D: NA
size: NA
V: TRBV4-3
J: TRBJ1-4

DNA: TGTGCCTGGAGAGGGACAGGGGGAGGTCAGCCCCAGCATTTT
CDR3: CAWRGTGGGQPQHF
D: TRBD1
size: NA
V: TRBV30
J: TRBJ1-5

DNA: TGTGCCATCGGACAGGGTTACACCGGGGAGCTGTTTTTT
CDR3: CAIGQGYTGELFF
D: TRBD1
size: NA
V: TRBV6-5
J: TRBJ2-2

DNA: TGTGCCTGGACAAAAAGGACTAGCGGGAACCCGAGAAGTCATACGCAGTATTTT
CDR3: CAWTKRTSGNPRSHTQYF
D: TRBD2
size: NA
V: TRBV30
J: TRBJ2-3

DNA: TGTGCCAGCAGTTTATCATATGAGGGGGCGCAGGGCTACACCTTC
CDR3: CASSLSYEGAQGYTF
D: TRBD1
size: NA
V: TRBV27
J: TRBJ1-2

DNA: TGCGCCAGCAGCTTGGATGGGCGGGAGCCCGGGGAGCTGTTTTTT
CDR3: CASSLDGREPGELFF
D: TRBD2
size: NA
V: TRBV5-1
J: TRBJ2-2

DNA: TGTGCCAGCAGTTTACTAGCGGGAGGCGGTAATGAGCAGTTCTTC
CDR3: CASSLLAGGGNEQFF
D: TRBD2
size: once
V: TRBV28
J: TRBJ2-1

DNA: TGTGCCATCAGTCCCTTTATGGGACTAGCGGGAGGTAATGAGCAGTTCTTC
CDR3: CAISPFMGLAGGNEQFF
D: TRBD2
size: NA
V: TRBV10-3
J: TRBJ2-1

DNA: TGTGCCAGCAGCGCGATCTCTGGAAACACCATATATTTT
CDR3: CASSAISGNTIYF
D: NA
size: NA
V: TRBV7-9
J: TRBJ1-3

DNA: TGTGCCAGCAGTACGCCGGGAACGCAGTATTTT
CDR3: CASSTPGTQYF
D: NA
size: NA
V: TRBV27
J: TRBJ2-3

DNA: TGTGCTAGCTCCGATCCACCCCCTTATAGAGATGAGCAGTTCTTC
CDR3: CASSDPPPYRDEQFF
D: NA
size: NA
V: TRBV12-2
J: TRBJ2-1

DNA: TGTGCCAGCAGCCTCAACGGCGGGGTTAGCACAGATACGCAGTATTTT
CDR3: CASSLNGGVSTDTQYF
D: NA
size: NA
V: TRBV7-8
J: TRBJ2-3

DNA: TGTGCCAGCAGAGGACAGGGGAACACCGGGGAGCTGTTTTTT
CDR3: CASRGQGNTGELFF
D: TRBD1
size: NA
V: TRBV28
J: TRBJ2-2

DNA: TGTGCCAGCGGGCGGGAGGCCGGGGACAATGAGCAGTTCTTC
CDR3: CASGREAGDNEQFF
D: TRBD2
size: NA
V: TRBV4-2
J: TRBJ2-1

DNA: TGTGCCATCAGTGACTATCCGAACACTGAAGCTTTCTTT
CDR3: CAISDYPNTEAFF
D: NA
size: NA
V: TRBV10-3
J: TRBJ1-1

DNA: TGTGCCAGCAGTGAATTGATGGGGACAACTGAAGCTTTCTTT
CDR3: CASSELMGTTEAFF
D: NA
size: once
V: TRBV6-1
J: TRBJ1-1

DNA: TGTGCCAGCAGTGGAGGGGGCAGGGCAGGGGAGCAGTTCTTC
CDR3: CASSGGGRAGEQFF
D: TRBD1
size: NA
V: TRBV6-4
J: TRBJ2-1

DNA: TGTGCCAGCAGCCCGTCAGGGATGGTGTCTCAGCCCCAGCATTTT
CDR3: CASSPSGMVSQPQHF
D: NA
size: NA
V: TRBV7-9
J: TRBJ1-5

DNA: TGCGCCAGCAGCCTTTGGGGCCCTACTAGCGGGAGGCCTAGCTCCTACAATGAGCAGTTCTTC
CDR3: CASSLWGPTSGRPSSYNEQFF
D: TRBD2
size: NA
V: TRBV5-1
J: TRBJ2-1

DNA: TGTGCCAGCAGTTACAGACAGATCTCCTACGAGCAGTACTTC
CDR3: CASSYRQISYEQYF
D: NA
size: NA
V: TRBV28
J: TRBJ2-7

DNA: TGTGCCAGCAGCTTGGTGGGCCCCTACAATGAGCAGTTCTTC
CDR3: CASSLVGPYNEQFF
D: NA
size: NA
V: TRBV5-6
J: TRBJ2-1

DNA: TGTGCCAGCAGTTACTCAGCGGTGAACACTGAAGCTTTCTTT
CDR3: CASSYSAVNTEAFF
D: NA
size: NA
V: TRBV6-5
J: TRBJ1-1

DNA: TGTGCCAGCAGCCAGGATTTGACAGTAAACTATGGCTACACCTTC
CDR3: CASSQDLTVNYGYTF
D: NA
size: once
V: TRBV4-2
J: TRBJ1-2

DNA: TGTGCCAGCAGTCTCGGGACTAGCGGATCCTACGAGCAGTACTTC
CDR3: CASSLGTSGSYEQYF
D: TRBD2
size: NA
V: TRBV27
J: TRBJ2-7

DNA: TGTGCCAGCAGCTGGACTAGCGGGAGAAATGAGCAGTTCTTC
CDR3: CASSWTSGRNEQFF
D: TRBD2
size: NA
V: TRBV5-6
J: TRBJ2-1

DNA: TGTGCCACCCGCAGTGTTGGGACAGTCATACAAGAGACCCAGTACTTC
CDR3: CATRSVGTVIQETQYF
D: TRBD1
size: NA
V: TRBV28
J: TRBJ2-5

DNA: TGTGCCAGTAGTATAGGGCTTGGGGAGCTGTTTTTT
CDR3: CASSIGLGELFF
D: NA
size: NA
V: TRBV19
J: TRBJ2-2

DNA: TGTGCCAGCCAAGGACAAGGAACACCGGGGGAGCTGTTTTTT
CDR3: CASQGQGTPGELFF
D: NA
size: NA
V: TRBV11-3
J: TRBJ2-2

DNA: TGTGCCACCAGCAGAGGAACTAGCGGAGCCTACGAGCAGTACTTC
CDR3: CATSRGTSGAYEQYF
D: TRBD2
size: NA
V: TRBV15
J: TRBJ2-7

DNA: TGCGCCAGCAGCTTGGCCGACGGGGGGGGGACTAGCGGGAGGGCCATACTATACAATGAGCAGTTCTTC
CDR3: CASSLADGGGTSGRAILYNEQFF
D: TRBD2
size: NA
V: TRBV5-1
J: TRBJ2-1

DNA: TGTGCCAGCAGCTTGGAACGGGGGGGACACGAGCAGTACTTC
CDR3: CASSLERGGHEQYF
D: TRBD2
size: NA
V: TRBV5-4
J: TRBJ2-7

DNA: TGTGCCAGCAGCCCTTCGAGGGGGGGCGATCGGGAGACCCAGTACTTC
CDR3: CASSPSRGGDRETQYF
D: NA
size: NA
V: TRBV27
J: TRBJ2-5

DNA: TGCGCCAGCAGCCCTTCGACTACCTACGGCGGTGAGCAGTTCTTC
CDR3: CASSPSTTYGGEQFF
D: NA
size: NA
V: TRBV5-1
J: TRBJ2-1

DNA: TGTGCCTGGATTCGGACAGGGAGAGGCTATGGCTACACCTTC
CDR3: CAWIRTGRGYGYTF
D: TRBD1
size: NA
V: TRBV30
J: TRBJ1-2

DNA: TGTGCCAGCAGTCTCCGACAGGGACAGGGTTCGGGGGGGATCAATGAGCAGTTCTTC
CDR3: CASSLRQGQGSGGINEQFF
D: NA
size: NA
V: TRBV27
J: TRBJ2-1

DNA: TGTGCCAGCAGCGTAGGGGTAGCGGAACGCACAGATACGCAGTATTTT
CDR3: CASSVGVAERTDTQYF
D: NA
size: NA
V: TRBV9
J: TRBJ2-3

DNA: TGTGCCAGCAGCTTGTTCCTGTCGCAGTACCAAGAGACCCAGTACTTC
CDR3: CASSLFLSQYQETQYF
D: NA
size: NA
V: TRBV5-4
J: TRBJ2-5

DNA: TGCGCCAGCAGCTGGGGACAGGGGAAAGATACGCAGTATTTT
CDR3: CASSWGQGKDTQYF
D: TRBD1
size: NA
V: TRBV5-1
J: TRBJ2-3

DNA: TGTGCCAGCAGTTACCCGCCAGGGCCGATGGGGGAGACCCAGTACTTC
CDR3: CASSYPPGPMGETQYF
D: NA
size: NA
V: TRBV6-6
J: TRBJ2-5

DNA: TGTGCCAGCAGCGGCGGACTAGCGGGAGGTGAGACCCAGTACTTC
CDR3: CASSGGLAGGETQYF
D: TRBD2
size: NA
V: TRBV6-1
J: TRBJ2-5

DNA: TGTGCCAGCAGCCGAAGCGGGAGCACAGATACGCAGTATTTT
CDR3: CASSRSGSTDTQYF
D: NA
size: NA
V: TRBV7-6
J: TRBJ2-3

DNA: TGTGCCAGCAGCGAGGGGAGGGGGTACGAGCAGTACTTC
CDR3: CASSEGRGYEQYF
D: NA
size: NA
V: TRBV9
J: TRBJ2-7

DNA: TGCGCCAGCAGCTCCTCGGGAGGGGTGAGGTATGGCTACACCTTC
CDR3: CASSSSGGVRYGYTF
D: NA
size: once
V: TRBV5-1
J: TRBJ1-2